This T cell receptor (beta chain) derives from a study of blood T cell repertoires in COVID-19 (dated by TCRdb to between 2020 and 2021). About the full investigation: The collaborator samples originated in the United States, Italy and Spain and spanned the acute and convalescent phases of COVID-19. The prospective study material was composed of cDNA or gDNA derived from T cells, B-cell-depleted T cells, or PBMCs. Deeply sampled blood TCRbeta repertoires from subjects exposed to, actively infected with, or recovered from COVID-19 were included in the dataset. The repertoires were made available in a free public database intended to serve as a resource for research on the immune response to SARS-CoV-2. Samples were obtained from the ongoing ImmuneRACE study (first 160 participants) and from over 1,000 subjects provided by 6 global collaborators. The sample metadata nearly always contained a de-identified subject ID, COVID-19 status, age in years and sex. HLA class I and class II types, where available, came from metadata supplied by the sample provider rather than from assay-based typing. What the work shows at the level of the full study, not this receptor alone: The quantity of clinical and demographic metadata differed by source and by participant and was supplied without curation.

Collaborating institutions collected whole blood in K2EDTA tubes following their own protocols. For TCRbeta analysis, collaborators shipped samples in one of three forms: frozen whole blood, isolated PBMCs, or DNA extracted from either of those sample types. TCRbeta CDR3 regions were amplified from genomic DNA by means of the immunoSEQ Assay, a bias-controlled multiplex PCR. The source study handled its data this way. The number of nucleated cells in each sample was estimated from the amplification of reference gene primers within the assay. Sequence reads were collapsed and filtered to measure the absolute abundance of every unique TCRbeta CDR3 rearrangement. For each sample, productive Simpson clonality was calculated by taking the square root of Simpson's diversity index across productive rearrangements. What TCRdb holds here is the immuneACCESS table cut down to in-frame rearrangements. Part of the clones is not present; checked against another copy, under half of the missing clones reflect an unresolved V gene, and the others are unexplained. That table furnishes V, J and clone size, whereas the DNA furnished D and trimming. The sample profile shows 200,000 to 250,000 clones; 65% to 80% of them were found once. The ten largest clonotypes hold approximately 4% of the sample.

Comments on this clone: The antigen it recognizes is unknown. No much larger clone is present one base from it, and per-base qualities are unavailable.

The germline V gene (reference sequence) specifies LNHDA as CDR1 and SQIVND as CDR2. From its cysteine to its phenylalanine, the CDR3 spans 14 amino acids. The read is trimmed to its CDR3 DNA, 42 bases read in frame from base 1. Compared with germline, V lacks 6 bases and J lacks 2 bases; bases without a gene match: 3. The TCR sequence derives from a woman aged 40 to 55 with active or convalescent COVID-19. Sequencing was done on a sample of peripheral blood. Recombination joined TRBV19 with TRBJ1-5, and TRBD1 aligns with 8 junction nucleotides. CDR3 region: CASRQTGGNQPQHF. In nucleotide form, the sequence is TGTGCCAGTAGACAGACAGGGGGCAATCAGCCCCAGCATTTT.